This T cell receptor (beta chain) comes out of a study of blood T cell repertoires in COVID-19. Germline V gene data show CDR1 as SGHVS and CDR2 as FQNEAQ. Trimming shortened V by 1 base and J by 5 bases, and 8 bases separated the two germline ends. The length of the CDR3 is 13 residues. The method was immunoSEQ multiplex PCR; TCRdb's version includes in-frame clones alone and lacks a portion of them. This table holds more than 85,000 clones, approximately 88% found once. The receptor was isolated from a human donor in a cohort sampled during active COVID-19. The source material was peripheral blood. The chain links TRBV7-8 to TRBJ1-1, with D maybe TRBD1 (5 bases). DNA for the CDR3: TGTGCCAGCAGCTTAGGGGGGGGGACTGAAGCTTTCTTT. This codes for CASSLGGGTEAFF.